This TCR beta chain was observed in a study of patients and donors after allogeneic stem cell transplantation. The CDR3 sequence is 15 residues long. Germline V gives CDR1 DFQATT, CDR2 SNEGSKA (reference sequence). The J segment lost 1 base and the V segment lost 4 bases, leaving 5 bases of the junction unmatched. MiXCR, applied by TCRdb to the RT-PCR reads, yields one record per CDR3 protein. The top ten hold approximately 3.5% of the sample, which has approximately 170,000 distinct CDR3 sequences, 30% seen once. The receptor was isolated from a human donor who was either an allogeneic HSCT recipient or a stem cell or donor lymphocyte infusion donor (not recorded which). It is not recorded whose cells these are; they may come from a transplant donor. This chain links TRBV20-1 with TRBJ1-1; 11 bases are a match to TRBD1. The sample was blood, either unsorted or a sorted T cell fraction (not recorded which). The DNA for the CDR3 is TGCAGTGCTACAAGAGGACAGGGGGCGAACACTGAAGCTTTCTTT. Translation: CSATRGQGANTEAFF.